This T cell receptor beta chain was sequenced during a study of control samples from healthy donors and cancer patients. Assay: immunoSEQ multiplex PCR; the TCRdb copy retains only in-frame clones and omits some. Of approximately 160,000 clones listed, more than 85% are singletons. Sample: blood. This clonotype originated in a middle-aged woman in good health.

CDR3 sequence: CASRESGGTPYEQYF. The DNA for the CDR3 is TGTGCCAGCAGAGAGAGCGGGGGGACCCCCTACGAGCAGTACTTC. This chain connects TRBV2 to TRBJ2-7; 9 bases map to TRBD2. CDR3 length: 15 residues. Germline assignment: CDR1 SNHLY and CDR2 FYNNEI. V was pared by 6 bases and J by 2 bases, with 8 bases of the junction left unmatched.